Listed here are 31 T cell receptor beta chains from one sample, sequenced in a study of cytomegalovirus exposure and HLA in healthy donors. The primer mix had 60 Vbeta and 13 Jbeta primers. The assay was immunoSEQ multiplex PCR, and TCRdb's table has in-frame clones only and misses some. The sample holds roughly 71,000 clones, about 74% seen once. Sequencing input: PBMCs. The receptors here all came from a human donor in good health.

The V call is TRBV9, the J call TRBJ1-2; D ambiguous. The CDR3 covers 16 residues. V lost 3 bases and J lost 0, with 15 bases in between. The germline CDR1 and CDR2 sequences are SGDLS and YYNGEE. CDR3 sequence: CASSADGSGANYGYTF. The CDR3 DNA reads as TGTGCCAGCAGCGCCGATGGGAGCGGAGCTAACTATGGCTACACCTTC.

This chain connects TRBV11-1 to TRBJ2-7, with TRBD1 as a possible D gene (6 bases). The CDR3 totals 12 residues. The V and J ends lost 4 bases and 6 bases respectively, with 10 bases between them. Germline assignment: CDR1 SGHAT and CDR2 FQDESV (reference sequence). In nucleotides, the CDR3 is TGTGCCAGCAGCTCCACAGGGTCCGAGCAGTACTTC. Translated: CASSSTGSEQYF.

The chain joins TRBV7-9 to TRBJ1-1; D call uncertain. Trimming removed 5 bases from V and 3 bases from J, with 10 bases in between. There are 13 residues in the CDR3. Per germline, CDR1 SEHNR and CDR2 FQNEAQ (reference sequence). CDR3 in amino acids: CASSPQAHTEAFF. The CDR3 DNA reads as TGTGCCAGCAGCCCTCAGGCTCACACTGAAGCTTTCTTT.

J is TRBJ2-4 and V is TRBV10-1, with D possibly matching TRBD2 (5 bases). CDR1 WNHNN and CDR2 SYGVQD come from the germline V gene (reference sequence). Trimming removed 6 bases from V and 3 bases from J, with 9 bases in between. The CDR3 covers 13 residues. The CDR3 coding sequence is TGCGCCAGCAGCGGGGAGAGCAAAAACATTCAGTACTTC. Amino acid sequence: CASSGESKNIQYF.

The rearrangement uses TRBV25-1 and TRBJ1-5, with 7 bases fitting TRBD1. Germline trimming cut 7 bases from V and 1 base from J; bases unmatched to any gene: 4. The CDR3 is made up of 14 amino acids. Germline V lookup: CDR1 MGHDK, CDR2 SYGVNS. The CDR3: CASTPGGSNQPQHF. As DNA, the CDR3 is TGTGCCAGCACCCCAGGGGGGAGCAATCAGCCCCAGCATTTT.

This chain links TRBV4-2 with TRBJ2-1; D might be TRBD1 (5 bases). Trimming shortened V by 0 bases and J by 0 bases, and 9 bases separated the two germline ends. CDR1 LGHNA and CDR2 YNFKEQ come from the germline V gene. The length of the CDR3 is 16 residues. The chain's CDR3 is CASSQDLQGSYNEQFF. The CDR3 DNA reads TGTGCCAGCAGCCAAGATCTCCAGGGCTCCTACAATGAGCAGTTCTTC.

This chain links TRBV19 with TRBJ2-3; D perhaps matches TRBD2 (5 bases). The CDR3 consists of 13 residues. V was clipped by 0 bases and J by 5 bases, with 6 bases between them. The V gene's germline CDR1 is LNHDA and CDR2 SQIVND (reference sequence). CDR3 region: CASSIDTRDTQYF. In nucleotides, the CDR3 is TGTGCCAGTAGTATAGACACTAGAGATACGCAGTATTTT.

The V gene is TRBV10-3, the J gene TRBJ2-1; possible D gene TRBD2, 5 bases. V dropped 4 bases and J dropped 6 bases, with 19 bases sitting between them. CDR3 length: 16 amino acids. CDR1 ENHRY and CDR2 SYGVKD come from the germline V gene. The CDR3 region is CAISVGGGSDGNEQFF. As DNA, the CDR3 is TGTGCCATCAGTGTAGGAGGTGGTAGCGACGGCAATGAGCAGTTCTTC.

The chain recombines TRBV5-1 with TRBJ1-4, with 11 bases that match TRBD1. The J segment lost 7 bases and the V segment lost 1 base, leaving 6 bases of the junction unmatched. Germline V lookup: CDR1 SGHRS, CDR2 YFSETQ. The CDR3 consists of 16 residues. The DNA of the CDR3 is TGCGCCAGCAGCTTGCGGGGAGGACAGGGGGCTGAAAAACTGTTTTTT. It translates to CASSLRGGQGAEKLFF.

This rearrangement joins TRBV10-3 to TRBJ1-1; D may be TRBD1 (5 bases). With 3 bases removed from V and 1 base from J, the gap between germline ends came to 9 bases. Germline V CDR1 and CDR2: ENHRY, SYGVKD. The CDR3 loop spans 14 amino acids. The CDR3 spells CAISDRGKNTEAFF. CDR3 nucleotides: TGTGCCATCAGTGATCGGGGGAAGAACACTGAAGCTTTCTTT.

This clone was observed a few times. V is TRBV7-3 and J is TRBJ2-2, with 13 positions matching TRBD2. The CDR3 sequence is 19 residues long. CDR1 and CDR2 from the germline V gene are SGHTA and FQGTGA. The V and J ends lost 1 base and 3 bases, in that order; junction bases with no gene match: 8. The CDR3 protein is CASSLRGTSGNGYTGELFF. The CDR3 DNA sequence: TGTGCCAGCAGCTTAAGAGGGACTAGCGGGAACGGGTACACCGGGGAGCTGTTTTTT.

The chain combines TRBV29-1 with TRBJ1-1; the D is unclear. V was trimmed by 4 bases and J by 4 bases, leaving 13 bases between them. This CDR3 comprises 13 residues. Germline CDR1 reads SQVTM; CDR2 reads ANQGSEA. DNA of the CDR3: TGCAGCGTTGTTCCCCCCATGAGCACTGAAGCTTTCTTT. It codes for CSVVPPMSTEAFF.

CDR3 in amino acids: CASAGPSRGGQYF. The CDR3 bases are TGTGCCAGCGCAGGGCCCTCTCGTGGCGGGCAGTACTTC. This chain connects TRBV6-5 to TRBJ2-7, with a tentative D call TRBD1 (5 bases). This CDR3 spans 13 amino acids. Germline CDR1 MNHEY, CDR2 SVGAGI. V lost 8 bases to trimming and J lost 9 bases, with 20 bases between them.

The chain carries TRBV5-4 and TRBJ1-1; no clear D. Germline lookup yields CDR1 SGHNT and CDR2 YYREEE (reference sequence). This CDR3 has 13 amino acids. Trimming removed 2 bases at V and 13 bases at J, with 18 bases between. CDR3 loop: CASSFEAVPAVFF. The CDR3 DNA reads TGTGCCAGCAGCTTCGAGGCAGTTCCTGCGGTTTTCTTT. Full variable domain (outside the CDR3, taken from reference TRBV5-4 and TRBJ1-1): ETGVTQSPTHLIKTRGQQVTLRCSSQSGHNTVSWYQQALGQGPQFIFQYYREEENGRGNFPPRFSGLQFPNYSSELNVNALELDDSALYLCASSFEAVPAVFFGQGTRLTVV.

This CDR3 reads CASSSGGTAYEQYF. CDR3 nucleotides: TGTGCCAGCAGCTCTGGCGGGACAGCCTACGAGCAGTACTTC. This chain links TRBV7-9 with TRBJ2-7; perhaps TRBD1 as D (7 bases). The CDR3 is made up of 14 amino acids. Per germline, CDR1 SEHNR and CDR2 FQNEAQ (reference sequence). V was clipped by 4 bases and J by 2 bases, with 12 bases between them.

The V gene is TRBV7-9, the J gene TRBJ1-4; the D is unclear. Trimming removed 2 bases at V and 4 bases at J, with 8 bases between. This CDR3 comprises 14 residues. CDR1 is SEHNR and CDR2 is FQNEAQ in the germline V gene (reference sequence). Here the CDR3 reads CASSLLRNNEKLFF. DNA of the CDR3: TGTGCCAGCAGCTTACTCAGGAATAATGAAAAACTGTTTTTT.

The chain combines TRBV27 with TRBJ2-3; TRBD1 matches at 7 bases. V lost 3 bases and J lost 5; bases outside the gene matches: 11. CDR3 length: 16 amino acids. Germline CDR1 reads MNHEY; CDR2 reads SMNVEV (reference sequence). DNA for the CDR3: TGTGCCAGCAGTTTGAGGCAGGGGGACCTCAGAGATACGCAGTATTTT. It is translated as CASSLRQGDLRDTQYF.

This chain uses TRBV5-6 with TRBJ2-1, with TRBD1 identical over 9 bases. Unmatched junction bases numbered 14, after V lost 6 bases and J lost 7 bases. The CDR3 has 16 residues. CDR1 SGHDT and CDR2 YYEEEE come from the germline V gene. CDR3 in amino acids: CASNPGGDRVGNEQFF. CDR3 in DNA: TGTGCCAGCAACCCTGGGGGGGACAGGGTGGGGAATGAGCAGTTCTTC.

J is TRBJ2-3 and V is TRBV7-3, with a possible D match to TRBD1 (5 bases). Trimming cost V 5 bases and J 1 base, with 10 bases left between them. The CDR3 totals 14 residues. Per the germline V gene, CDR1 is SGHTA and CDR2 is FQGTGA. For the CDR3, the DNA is TGTGCCAGCAGCCCTATAGGGGGCACAGATACGCAGTATTTT. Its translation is CASSPIGGTDTQYF.

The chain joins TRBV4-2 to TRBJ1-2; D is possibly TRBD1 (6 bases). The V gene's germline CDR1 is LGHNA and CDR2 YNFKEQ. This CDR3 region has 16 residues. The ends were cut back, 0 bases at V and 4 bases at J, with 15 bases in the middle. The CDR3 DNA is TGTGCCAGCAGCCAAGATGGGACAAGCCCTTTCTATGGCTACACCTTC. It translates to CASSQDGTSPFYGYTF.

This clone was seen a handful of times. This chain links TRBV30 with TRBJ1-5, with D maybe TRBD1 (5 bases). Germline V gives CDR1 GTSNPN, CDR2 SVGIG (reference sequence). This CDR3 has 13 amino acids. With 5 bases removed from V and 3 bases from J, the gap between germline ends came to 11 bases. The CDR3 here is CAWSRDFNQPQHF. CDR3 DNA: TGTGCCTGGTCTCGGGACTTCAATCAGCCCCAGCATTTT.

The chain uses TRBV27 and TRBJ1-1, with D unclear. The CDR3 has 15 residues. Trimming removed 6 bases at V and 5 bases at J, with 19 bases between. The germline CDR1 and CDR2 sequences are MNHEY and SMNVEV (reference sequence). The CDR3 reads CASSHRGGGRTEAFF. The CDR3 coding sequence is TGTGCCAGCAGCCATCGCGGTGGTGGGAGGACTGAAGCTTTCTTT.

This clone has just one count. CDR3 loop: CASSRTGLQETQYF. CDR3 nucleotides: TGTGCCAGCAGTCGGACAGGGCTACAAGAGACCCAGTACTTC. The gene calls are TRBV5-6 and TRBJ2-5; 8 positions agree with TRBD1. Germline CDR1 SGHDT, CDR2 YYEEEE. The CDR3 runs 14 residues. J lost 2 bases, V lost 5 bases, and 5 bases had no gene match.

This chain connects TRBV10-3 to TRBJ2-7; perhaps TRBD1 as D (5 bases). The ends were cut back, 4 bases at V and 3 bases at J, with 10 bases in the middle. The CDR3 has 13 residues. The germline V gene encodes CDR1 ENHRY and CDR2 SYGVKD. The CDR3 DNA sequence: TGTGCCATCAGTGGAAAGGGGAACTACGAGCAGTACTTC. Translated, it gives CAISGKGNYEQYF.

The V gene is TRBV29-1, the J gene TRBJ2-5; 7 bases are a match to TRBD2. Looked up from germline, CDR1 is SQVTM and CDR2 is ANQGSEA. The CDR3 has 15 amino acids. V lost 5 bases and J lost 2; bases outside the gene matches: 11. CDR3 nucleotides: TGCAGCGTTCAGAGTTGGGGGGGGAAACAAGAGACCCAGTACTTC. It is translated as CSVQSWGGKQETQYF.

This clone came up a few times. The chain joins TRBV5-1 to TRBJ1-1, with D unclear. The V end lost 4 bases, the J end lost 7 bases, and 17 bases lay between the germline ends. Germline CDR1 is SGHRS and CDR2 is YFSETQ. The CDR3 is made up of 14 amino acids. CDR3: CASSGGGSAFEAFF. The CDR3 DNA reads TGCGCCAGCAGCGGTGGAGGCTCAGCTTTTGAAGCTTTCTTT.

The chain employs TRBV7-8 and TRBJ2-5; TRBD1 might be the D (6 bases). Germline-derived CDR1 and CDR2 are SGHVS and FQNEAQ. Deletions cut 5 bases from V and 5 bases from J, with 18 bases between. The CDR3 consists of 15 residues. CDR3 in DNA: TGTGCCAGCAGCCAGAACCGGGACAAAGGGGAGACCCAGTACTTC. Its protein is CASSQNRDKGETQYF.

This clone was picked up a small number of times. CDR3 nucleotide sequence: TGTGCCAGCCTGGTCGGGGAGGGGACTGAAGCTTTCTTT. As protein: CASLVGEGTEAFF. V gene TRBV2 combines with J gene TRBJ1-1; D possibly corresponds to TRBD1 (5 bases). The CDR3 length is 13 residues. The ends were cut back, 8 bases at V and 5 bases at J, with 15 bases in the middle. Germline assignment: CDR1 SNHLY and CDR2 FYNNEI.

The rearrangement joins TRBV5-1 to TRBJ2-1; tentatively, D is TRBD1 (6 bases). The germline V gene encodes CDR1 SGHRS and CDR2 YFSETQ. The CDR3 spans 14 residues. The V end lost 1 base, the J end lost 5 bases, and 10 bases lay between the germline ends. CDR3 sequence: CASSLMGADNEQFF. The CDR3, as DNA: TGCGCCAGCAGCTTGATGGGGGCAGACAATGAGCAGTTCTTC.

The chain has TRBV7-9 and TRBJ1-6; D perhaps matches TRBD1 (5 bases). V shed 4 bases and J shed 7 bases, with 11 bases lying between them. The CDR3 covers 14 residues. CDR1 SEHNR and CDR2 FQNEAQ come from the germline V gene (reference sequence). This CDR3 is CASSSGAGNSPLHF. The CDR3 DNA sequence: TGTGCCAGCAGCTCTGGGGCGGGGAATTCACCCCTCCACTTT. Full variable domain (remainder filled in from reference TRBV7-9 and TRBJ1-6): DTGVSQNPRHKITKRGQNVTFRCDPISEHNRLYWYRQTLGQGPEFLTYFQNEAQLEKSRLLSDRFSAERPKGSFSTLEIQRTEQGDSAMYLCASSSGAGNSPLHFGNGTRLTVT.

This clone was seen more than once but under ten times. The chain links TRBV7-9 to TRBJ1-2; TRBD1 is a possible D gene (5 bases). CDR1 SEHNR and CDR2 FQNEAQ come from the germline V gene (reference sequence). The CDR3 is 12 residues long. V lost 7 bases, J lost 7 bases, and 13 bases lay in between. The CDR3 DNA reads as TGTGCCAGCACCCCGGGGGGATTTGGCTACACCTTC. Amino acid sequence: CASTPGGFGYTF.